This T cell receptor (beta chain) was captured by sequencing in a study of T cells in Graves' hyperthyroidism and ophthalmopathy. The CDR3 is made up of 14 amino acids. With 4 bases removed from V and 4 bases from J, the gap between germline ends came to 13 bases. The germline CDR1 and CDR2 sequences are SGHRS and YFSETQ. This clonotype has at least ten counts. From RNA transcripts, TCR beta CDR3 regions were amplified. The HTBI primer set drove a first-round RT-PCR of the TCR CDR3. TCRdb independently ran MiXCR on the multiplex PCR reads; one entry per CDR3 protein. The data contain roughly 580,000 distinct CDR3 sequences, 14% of them seen just once; the ten biggest clones take up approximately 5.7%. The blood was taken when hyperthyroidism was first diagnosed, before any ophthalmopathy symptoms showed up.

The sample taken for sequencing was blood. This TCR came from a woman aged 30 to 39 with Graves' hyperthyroidism that later progressed to Graves' ophthalmopathy. This sequence joins TRBV5-1 and TRBJ2-3, with unresolved D. CDR3 loop: CASSTYVGADTQYF. Written as DNA, the CDR3 is TGCGCCAGCAGCACATACGTTGGTGCAGATACGCAGTATTTT.